The next 13 T cell receptor beta chains were all read from a single sample in a study of T cells after yellow fever vaccination. Each CDR3 protein gets one entry after TCRdb re-called the 5' RACE reads with MiXCR. The sample carries under 600,000 distinct CDR3 sequences, around an eighth recorded once. The material was PBMCs, obtained on the day of the yellow fever booster vaccination. These receptors all come from a man under 40 who received the YFV17D yellow fever vaccine.

This sequence joins TRBV12-3 or TRBV12-4 and TRBJ2-1; D might be TRBD1 or TRBD2, each matching 5 bases. This CDR3 spans 16 amino acids. V lost 7 bases and J lost 6, with 22 bases in between. The DNA for the CDR3 is TGTGCCAGCACGTCGATGCGGACTCGGGGCCGCAATGAGCAGTTCTTC. It yields the protein CASTSMRTRGRNEQFF.

This clonotype was detected ten times or more. J is TRBJ2-1 and V is TRBV7-9, with D perhaps TRBD2 (5 bases). Germline-derived CDR1 and CDR2 are SEHNR and FQNEAQ (reference sequence). The CDR3 sequence is 15 residues long. The V end lost 0 bases, the J end lost 6 bases, and 12 bases lay between the germline ends. CDR3 region: CASSLALWESNEQFF. In DNA, the CDR3 is TGTGCCAGCAGCTTAGCGCTATGGGAGAGCAATGAGCAGTTCTTC.

This clonotype was recorded a few times. This chain connects TRBV24-1 to TRBJ2-5; weak D call: TRBD2 (7 bases). Trimming stripped 0 bases from V and 5 bases from J, with 9 bases between. The CDR3 sequence is 14 residues long. The germline V gene has CDR1 KGHDR and CDR2 SFDVKD. The chain's CDR3 is CATSDLRGGETQYF. The CDR3 region has the DNA TGTGCCACCAGTGATTTGAGGGGGGGCGAGACCCAGTACTTC.

This clonotype was counted many times. V and J are TRBV29-1 and TRBJ1-1; possibly TRBD1 for D (5 bases). Trimming took off 5 bases at V and 0 bases at J, with 10 bases between the two ends. Germline loops: CDR1 SQVTM, CDR2 ANQGSEA. The CDR3 is made up of 13 amino acids. CDR3 nucleotides: TGCAGCGTTTTGACAGAAATGAACACTGAAGCTTTCTTT. Translating gives CSVLTEMNTEAFF.

V gene TRBV9 combines with J gene TRBJ2-7; D perhaps matches TRBD1 (6 bases). V gave up 3 bases and J gave up 2 bases, with 15 bases separating them. The germline V gene has CDR1 SGDLS and CDR2 YYNGEE. The CDR3 contains 15 residues. CDR3 bases: TGTGCCAGCAGCGGGCATACAACAGGGACCTACGAGCAGTACTTC. This translates into CASSGHTTGTYEQYF.

This clonotype was counted only a few times. This rearrangement joins TRBV3-1 to TRBJ2-2; D perhaps matches TRBD2 (6 bases). Germline V gives CDR1 LGHDT, CDR2 YNNKEL (reference sequence). The CDR3 has 14 amino acids. The V and J ends lost 2 bases and 8 bases respectively, with 12 bases between them. The CDR3 spells CASSQMPGLGELFF. CDR3 sequence (DNA): TGTGCCAGCAGCCAAATGCCGGGACTTGGGGAGCTGTTTTTT.

There are a few counts of this clonotype. The genes are TRBV7-9 and TRBJ2-5; TRBD1 might be the D (6 bases). Between the trimmed V and J ends, which lost 5 bases and 2 bases, there was a span of 12 bases. The length of the CDR3 is 14 residues. The V gene's germline CDR1 is SEHNR and CDR2 FQNEAQ (reference sequence). CDR3 bases: TGTGCCAGCAGCCCCACAGGGATACAAGAGACCCAGTACTTC. Its protein product is CASSPTGIQETQYF.

This clonotype was observed a handful of times. The CDR3 sequence is CASSYTGGGFLEQFF. The CDR3 bases are TGTGCCAGCAGCTACACTGGAGGGGGGTTTCTGGAGCAGTTCTTC. The chain combines TRBV7-2 with TRBJ2-1; D is possibly TRBD1 or TRBD2 (6 bases each). The length of the CDR3 is 15 residues. Germline values: CDR1 SGHTA, CDR2 FQGNSA. V was cut by 4 bases and J by 10 bases, with 20 bases left in between.

In its sample, this clonotype was seen a few times. V and J are TRBV29-1 and TRBJ1-4; D perhaps matches TRBD1 (5 bases). V lost 3 bases, J lost 12 bases, and 11 bases lay in between. CDR3 size: 11 residues. Germline assignment: CDR1 SQVTM and CDR2 ANQGSEA. This chain's CDR3 is CSVDDGTQLFF. Written as DNA, the CDR3 is TGCAGCGTTGATGATGGGACCCAACTGTTTTTT.

The chain carries TRBV20-1 and TRBJ1-1; D is unresolved. This CDR3 contains 10 residues. CDR1 and CDR2 from the germline V gene are DFQATT and SNEGSKA (reference sequence). V was clipped by 0 bases and J by 11 bases, with 7 bases between them. This CDR3 is CSAREGSAFF. The CDR3 DNA sequence: TGCAGTGCTAGAGAGGGATCGGCTTTCTTT.

This clonotype was detected ten times or more. The chain links TRBV7-9 to TRBJ2-3; TRBD1 matches at 9 bases. V was pared by 6 bases and J by 6 bases, with 4 bases of the junction left unmatched. The CDR3 consists of 13 residues. Germline assignment: CDR1 SEHNR and CDR2 FQNEAQ (reference sequence). In DNA form, the CDR3 reads TGTGCCAGCAGACAGGGGGCTTTCGATACGCAGTATTTT. The encoded protein is CASRQGAFDTQYF.

This clonotype was counted ten times or more. The chain links TRBV5-1 to TRBJ2-7; D is undetermined. V lost 7 bases to trimming and J lost 1 base, with 15 bases between them. Germline values: CDR1 SGHRS, CDR2 YFSETQ. The CDR3 has 14 amino acids. The CDR3 protein is CASAIKDGSYEQYF. The DNA of the CDR3 is TGCGCCAGCGCTATAAAAGACGGATCCTACGAGCAGTACTTC. The full variable domain, completed using reference TRBV5-1 and TRBJ2-7, is KAGVTQTPRYLIKTRGQQVTLSCSPISGHRSVSWYQQTPGQGLQFLFEYFSETQRNKGNFPGRFSGRQFSNSRSEMNVSTLELGDSALYLCASAIKDGSYEQYFGPGTRLTVT.

This clonotype was seen a few times. J is TRBJ1-2 and V is TRBV20-1; 9 bases map to TRBD1. V dropped 5 bases and J dropped 8; count of bases not matched to a gene: 12. Germline V gene data show CDR1 as DFQATT and CDR2 as SNEGSKA (reference sequence). The CDR3 length is 14 residues. CDR3 nucleotides: TGCAGTGCTCGGACAGGGGTCCCCTCCGGCGGCTACACCTTC. This codes for CSARTGVPSGGYTF.